These 6 T cell receptor beta chains were all obtained from the same sample, sequenced in a study of blood T cell repertoires in COVID-19. Here immunoSEQ multiplex PCR was the method, and the copy in TCRdb shows in-frame clones only, minus some. The top ten clones hold about 11% of a sample with 150,000 or so clones, 81% of them seen once. Sample: peripheral blood. These receptors came from a man between 60 and 75 years old with active or convalescent COVID-19.

The rearrangement uses TRBV28 and TRBJ2-7; D is possibly TRBD2 (5 bases). The germline V and J ends were trimmed by 5 bases and 0 bases, with 17 bases remaining between them. Germline V gene lookup returns CDR1 MDHEN and CDR2 SYDVKM. There are 16 residues in the CDR3. The CDR3 DNA is TGTGCCAGCAGTCCAGTTCCCGGGGATTTCTCCTACGAGCAGTACTTC. Translating gives CASSPVPGDFSYEQYF.

The chain couples TRBV11-2 to TRBJ2-3; 7 bases line up with TRBD2. Germline CDR1 is SGHAT and CDR2 is FQNNGV. This CDR3 has 15 amino acids. The V segment lost 3 bases and the J segment 2 bases; nucleotides outside the gene matches: 5. The CDR3 here is CASSLGSGITDTQYF. In DNA, the CDR3 is TGTGCCAGCAGCTTGGGGAGCGGGATCACAGATACGCAGTATTTT.

This chain connects TRBV28 to TRBJ2-3; D is possibly TRBD1 (5 bases). CDR1 and CDR2 from the germline V gene are MDHEN and SYDVKM. This CDR3 has 11 amino acids. With 7 bases removed from V and 5 bases from J, the gap between germline ends came to 7 bases. CDR3 bases: TGTGCCAGCAAGGGGCGAGATACGCAGTATTTT. Translation: CASKGRDTQYF.

J is TRBJ1-5 and V is TRBV27; no firm D call. V lost 6 bases to trimming and J lost 7 bases, with 13 bases between them. The CDR3 is 13 residues long. CDR1 MNHEY and CDR2 SMNVEV come from the germline V gene (reference sequence). In DNA form, the CDR3 reads TGTGCCAGCAGCATATCGAGTGTCCAGCCCCAGCATTTT. As protein: CASSISSVQPQHF.

The chain recombines TRBV15 with TRBJ2-7; 7 positions match TRBD1. The CDR3 contains 12 residues. Trimming removed 9 bases from V and 2 bases from J; junction bases left unmatched: 4. Germline V gene lookup returns CDR1 LNHNV and CDR2 YYDKDF (reference sequence). The CDR3 spells CATGGSTYEQYF. The DNA of the CDR3 is TGTGCCACAGGGGGCAGCACCTACGAGCAGTACTTC.

V gene TRBV24-1 combines with J gene TRBJ2-3; 9 bases agree with TRBD2. Unmatched junction bases numbered 8, after V lost 5 bases and J lost 3 bases. CDR1 KGHDR and CDR2 SFDVKD come from the germline V gene. CDR3 length: 16 residues. The CDR3 is CATSASAGGGTDTQYF. The CDR3 nucleotides read TGTGCCACCAGTGCTTCAGCGGGGGGAGGAACAGATACGCAGTATTTT.